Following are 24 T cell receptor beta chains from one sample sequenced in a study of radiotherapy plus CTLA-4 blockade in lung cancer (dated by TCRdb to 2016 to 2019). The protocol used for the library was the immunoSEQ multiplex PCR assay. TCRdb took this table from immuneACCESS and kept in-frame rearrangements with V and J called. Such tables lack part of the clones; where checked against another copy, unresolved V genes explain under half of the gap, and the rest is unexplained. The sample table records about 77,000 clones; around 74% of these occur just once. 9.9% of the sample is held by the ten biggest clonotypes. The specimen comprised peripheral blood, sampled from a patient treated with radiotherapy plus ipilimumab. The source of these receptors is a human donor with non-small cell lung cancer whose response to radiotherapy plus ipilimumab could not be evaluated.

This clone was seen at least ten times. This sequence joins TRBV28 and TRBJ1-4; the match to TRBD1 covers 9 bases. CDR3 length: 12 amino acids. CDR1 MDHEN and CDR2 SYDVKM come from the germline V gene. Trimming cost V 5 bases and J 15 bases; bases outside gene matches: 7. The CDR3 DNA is TGTGCCAGCAGTAGGCGGGACAGGGCGGTGTTTTTT. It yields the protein CASSRRDRAVFF.

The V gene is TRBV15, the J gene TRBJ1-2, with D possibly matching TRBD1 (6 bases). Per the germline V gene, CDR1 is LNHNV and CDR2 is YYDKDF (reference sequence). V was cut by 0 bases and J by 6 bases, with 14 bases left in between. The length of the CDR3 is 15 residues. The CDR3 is CATSRDRLAGDGYTF. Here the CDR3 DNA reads TGTGCCACCAGCAGAGATCGTTTGGCAGGGGATGGCTACACCTTC.

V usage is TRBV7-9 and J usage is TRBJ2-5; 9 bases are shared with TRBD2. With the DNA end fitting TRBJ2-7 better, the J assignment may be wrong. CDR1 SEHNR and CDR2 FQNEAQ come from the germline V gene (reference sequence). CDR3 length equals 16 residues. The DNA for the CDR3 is TGTGCCAGCAGCCTCATAGCGGGAGTGTCCCGGGACGAGCAGTACTTC. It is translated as CASSLIAGVSRDEQYF.

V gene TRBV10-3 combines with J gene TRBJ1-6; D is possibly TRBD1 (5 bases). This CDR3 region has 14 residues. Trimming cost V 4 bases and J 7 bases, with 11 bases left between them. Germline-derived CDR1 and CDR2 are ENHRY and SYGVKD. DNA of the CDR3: TGTGCCATCAGTGTGGGGGGGACCAATTCACCCCTCCACTTT. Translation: CAISVGGTNSPLHF.

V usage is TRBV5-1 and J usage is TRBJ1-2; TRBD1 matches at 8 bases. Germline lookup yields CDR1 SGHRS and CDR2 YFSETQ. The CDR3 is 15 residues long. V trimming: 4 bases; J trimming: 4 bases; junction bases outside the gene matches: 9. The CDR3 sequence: CASSLGTGDFYGYTF. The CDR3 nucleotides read TGCGCCAGCAGCCTCGGGACAGGAGACTTCTATGGCTACACCTTC.

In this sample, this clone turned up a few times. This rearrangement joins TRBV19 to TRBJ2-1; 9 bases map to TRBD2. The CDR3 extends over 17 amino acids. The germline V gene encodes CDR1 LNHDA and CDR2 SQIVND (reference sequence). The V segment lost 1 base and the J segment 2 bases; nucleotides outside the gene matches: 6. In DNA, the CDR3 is TGTGCCAGTAGTATAGCAAGCCTAGCGGGGCCCTACAATGAGCAGTTCTTC. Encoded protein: CASSIASLAGPYNEQFF.

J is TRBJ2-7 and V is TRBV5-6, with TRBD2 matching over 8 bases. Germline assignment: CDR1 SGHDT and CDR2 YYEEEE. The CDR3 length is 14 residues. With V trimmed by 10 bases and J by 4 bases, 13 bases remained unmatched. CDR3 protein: CAGARRGVWYEQYF. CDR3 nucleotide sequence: TGTGCCGGCGCGCGGCGGGGGGTTTGGTACGAGCAGTACTTC.

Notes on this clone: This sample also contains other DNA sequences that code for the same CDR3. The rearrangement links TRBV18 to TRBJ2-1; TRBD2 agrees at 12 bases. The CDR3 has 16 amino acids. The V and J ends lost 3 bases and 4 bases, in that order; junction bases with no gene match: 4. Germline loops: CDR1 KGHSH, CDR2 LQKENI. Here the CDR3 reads CASSPLGLAGYNEQFF. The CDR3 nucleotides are TGTGCCAGCTCACCCTTGGGACTAGCGGGTTACAATGAGCAGTTCTTC. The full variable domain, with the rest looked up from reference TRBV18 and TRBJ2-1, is NAGVMQNPRHLVRRRGQEARLRCSPMKGHSHVYWYRQLPEEGLKFMVYLQKENIIDESGMPKERFSAEFPKEGPSILRIQQVVRGDSAAYFCASSPLGLAGYNEQFFGPGTRLTVL.

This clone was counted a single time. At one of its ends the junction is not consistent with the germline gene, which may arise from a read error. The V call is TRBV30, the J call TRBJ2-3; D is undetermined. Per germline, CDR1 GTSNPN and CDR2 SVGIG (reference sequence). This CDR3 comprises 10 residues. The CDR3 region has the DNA TGTGCCTATAGCATAGATACGCAGTATTTT. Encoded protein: CAYSIDTQYF.

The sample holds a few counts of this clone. The chain's CDR3 is CASSPGGNIQYF. Here the CDR3 DNA reads TGTGCCAGCAGCCCCGGGGGGAACATTCAGTACTTC. The chain has TRBV7-9 and TRBJ2-4; 7 nucleotides match TRBD2. The V gene end was trimmed by 5 bases and the J gene end by 7 bases; junction bases not matched to a gene: 2. This CDR3 has 12 residues. Looked up from germline, CDR1 is SEHNR and CDR2 is FQNEAQ (reference sequence).

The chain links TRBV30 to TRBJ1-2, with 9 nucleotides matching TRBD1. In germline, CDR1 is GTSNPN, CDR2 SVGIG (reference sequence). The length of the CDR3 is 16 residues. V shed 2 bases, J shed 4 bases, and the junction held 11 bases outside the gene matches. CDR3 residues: CAWSPKQTGGLYGYTF. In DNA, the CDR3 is TGTGCCTGGAGTCCTAAACAAACAGGGGGCCTCTATGGCTACACCTTC.

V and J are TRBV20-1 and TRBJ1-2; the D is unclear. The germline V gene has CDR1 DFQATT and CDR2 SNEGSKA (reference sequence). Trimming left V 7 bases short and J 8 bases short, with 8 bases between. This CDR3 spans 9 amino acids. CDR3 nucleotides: TGCAGTGACCGCCGGGGCTACACCTTC. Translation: CSDRRGYTF.

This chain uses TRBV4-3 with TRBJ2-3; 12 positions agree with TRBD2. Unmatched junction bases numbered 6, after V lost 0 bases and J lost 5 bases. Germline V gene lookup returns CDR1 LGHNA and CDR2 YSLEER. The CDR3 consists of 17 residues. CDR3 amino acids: CASSQELAGGPVDTQYF. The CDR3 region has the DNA TGCGCCAGCAGCCAAGAGCTAGCGGGGGGGCCAGTAGATACGCAGTATTTT.

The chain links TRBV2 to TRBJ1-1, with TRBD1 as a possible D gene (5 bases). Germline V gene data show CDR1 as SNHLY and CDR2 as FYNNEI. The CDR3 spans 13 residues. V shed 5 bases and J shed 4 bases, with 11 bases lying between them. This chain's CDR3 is CASSRGAGTEAFF. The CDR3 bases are TGTGCCAGCAGTAGGGGAGCGGGCACTGAAGCTTTCTTT.

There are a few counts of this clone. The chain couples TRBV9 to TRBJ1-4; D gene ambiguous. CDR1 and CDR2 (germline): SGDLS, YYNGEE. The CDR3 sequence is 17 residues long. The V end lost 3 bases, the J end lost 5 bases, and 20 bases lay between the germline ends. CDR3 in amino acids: CASSGHGDPTSNEKLFF. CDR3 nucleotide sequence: TGTGCCAGCAGCGGGCACGGGGATCCAACGTCCAATGAAAAACTGTTTTTT.

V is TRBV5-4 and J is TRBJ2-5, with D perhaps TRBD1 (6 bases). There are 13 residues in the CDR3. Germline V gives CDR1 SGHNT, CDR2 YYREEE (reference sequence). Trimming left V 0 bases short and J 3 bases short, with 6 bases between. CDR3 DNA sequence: TGTGCCAGCAGCTTGGACAGGGAAGAGACCCAGTACTTC. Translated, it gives CASSLDREETQYF. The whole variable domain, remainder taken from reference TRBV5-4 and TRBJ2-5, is ETGVTQSPTHLIKTRGQQVTLRCSSQSGHNTVSWYQQALGQGPQFIFQYYREEENGRGNFPPRFSGLQFPNYSSELNVNALELDDSALYLCASSLDREETQYFGPGTRLLVL.

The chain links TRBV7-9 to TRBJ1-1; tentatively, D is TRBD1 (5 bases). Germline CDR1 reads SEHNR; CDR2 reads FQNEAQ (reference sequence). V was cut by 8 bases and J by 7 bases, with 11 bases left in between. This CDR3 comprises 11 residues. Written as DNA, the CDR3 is TGTGCCAGCGATCGGACACTTGAAGCTTTCTTT. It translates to CASDRTLEAFF.

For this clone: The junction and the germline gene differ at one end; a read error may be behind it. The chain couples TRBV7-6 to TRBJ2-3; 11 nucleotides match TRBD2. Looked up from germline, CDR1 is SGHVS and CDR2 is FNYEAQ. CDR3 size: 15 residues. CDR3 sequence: CASSLTSGSRDTQYF. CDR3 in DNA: TGTGCCAGCAGCTTAACTAGCGGGAGCAGAGATACGCAGTATTTT.

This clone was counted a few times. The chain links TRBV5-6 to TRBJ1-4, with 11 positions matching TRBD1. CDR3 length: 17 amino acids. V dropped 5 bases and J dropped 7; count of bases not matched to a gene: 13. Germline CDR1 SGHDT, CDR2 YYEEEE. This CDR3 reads CASSYGTGGNIGEKLFF. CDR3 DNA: TGTGCCAGCAGTTATGGGACAGGGGGAAACATTGGTGAAAAACTGTTTTTT.

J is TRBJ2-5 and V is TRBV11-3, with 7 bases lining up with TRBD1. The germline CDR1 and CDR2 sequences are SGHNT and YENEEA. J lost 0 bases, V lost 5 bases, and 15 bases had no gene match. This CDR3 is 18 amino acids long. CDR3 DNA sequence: TGTGCCAGCAGCCCGGGACAGCCCCGATTCCCGTACCAAGAGACCCAGTACTTC. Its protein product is CASSPGQPRFPYQETQYF. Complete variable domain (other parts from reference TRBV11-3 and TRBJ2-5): EAGVVQSPRYKIIEKKQPVAFWCNPISGHNTLYWYLQNLGQGPELLIRYENEEAVDDSQLPKDRFSAERLKGVDSTLKIQPAELGDSAVYLCASSPGQPRFPYQETQYFGPGTRLLVL.

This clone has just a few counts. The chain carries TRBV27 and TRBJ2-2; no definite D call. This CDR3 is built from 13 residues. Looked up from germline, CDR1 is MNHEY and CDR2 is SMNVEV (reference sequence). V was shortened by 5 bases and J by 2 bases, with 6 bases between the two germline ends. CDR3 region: CASSPHNTGELFF. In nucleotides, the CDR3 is TGTGCCAGCAGTCCACATAACACCGGGGAGCTGTTTTTT.

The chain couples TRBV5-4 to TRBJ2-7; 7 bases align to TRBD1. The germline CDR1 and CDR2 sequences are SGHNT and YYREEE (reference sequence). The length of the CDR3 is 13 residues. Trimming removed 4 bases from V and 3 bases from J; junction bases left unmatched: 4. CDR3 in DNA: TGTGCCAGCAGCCTGGGGACAGACTACGAGCAGTACTTC. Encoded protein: CASSLGTDYEQYF.

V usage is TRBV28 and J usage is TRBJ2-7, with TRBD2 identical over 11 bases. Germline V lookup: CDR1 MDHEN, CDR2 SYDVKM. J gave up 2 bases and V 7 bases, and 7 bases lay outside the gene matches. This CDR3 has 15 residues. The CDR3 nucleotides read TGTGCCAGCATTGTTAGCGGGAGGGGGCCCTACGAGCAGTACTTC. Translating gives CASIVSGRGPYEQYF.

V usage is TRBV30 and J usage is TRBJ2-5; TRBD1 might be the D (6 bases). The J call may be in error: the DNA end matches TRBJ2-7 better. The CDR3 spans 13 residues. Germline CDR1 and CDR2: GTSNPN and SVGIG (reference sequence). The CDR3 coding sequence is TGTGCCTGGAGTGTTAGGGACACCTACGAGCAGTACTTC. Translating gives CAWSVRDTYEQYF.